The clone carrying this T cell receptor beta chain is categorized as medium-sized. One entry per CDR3 protein, called by TCRdb with MiXCR from the RACE reads. In the table there are roughly 14,000 distinct CDR3 sequences, roughly 17% of which are singletons. The entry originates in a study of human T cells and chemical hapten exposure. With 3 bases removed from V and 5 bases from J, the gap between germline ends came to 3 bases. The CDR3 spans 11 residues. The germline V gene has CDR1 MNHEY and CDR2 SMNVEV (reference sequence). Time point here: patch test 1, 2 weeks after DPC sensitization. The treatment: therapeutic diphenylcyclopropenone sensitization with weekly scalp DPC.

This receptor was obtained from a woman under 40 with alopecia areata. Some clones in this sample may be carry-over from other donors' samples. The starting material was whole blood, obtained in connection with sensitization to the hapten diphenylcyclopropenone (DPC). The rearrangement joins TRBV27 to TRBJ2-3; D uncertain. CDR3: CASSFRDTQYF. The CDR3 nucleotides are TGTGCCAGCAGTTTTCGAGATACGCAGTATTTT.